This paragraph covers one TCR beta chain sequence. The antigen is unknown. Since all of the isolated RNA was reverse transcribed, expressed TCRB transcripts were what got sequenced. Profiled with immunoSEQ multiplex PCR; TCRdb holds only in-frame clones, not every one. The table lists 640,000 or so clones, roughly 13% of them singletons. The data were obtained in a study of beta chain features in type 1 diabetes. Notes on the study in general: Whether HLA type affects TCRB rearrangement stayed undetermined in the present work. Type 1 diabetes patients had TCRB CDR3s that were shorter (moderately but significantly so) in all four CD4+ subsets.

The sequenced material came from naive CD4+ T cells from blood. The source of this sequence is a man aged 18 to 29 with type 1 diabetes.

The CDR3 loop is CSHLEYNEQFF. As DNA, the CDR3 is TGCAGCCACCTAGAATACAATGAGCAGTTCTTC. The chain uses TRBV29-1 and TRBJ2-1; D gene unclear. Germline loops: CDR1 SQVTM, CDR2 ANQGSEA. The ends were cut back, 8 bases at V and 4 bases at J, with 9 bases in the middle. The CDR3 contains 11 residues.